Listed below are T cell receptor beta chains from one sample, sequenced in a study of blood T cell repertoires in COVID-19. Profiling relied on immunoSEQ multiplex PCR, and the TCRdb table lists in-frame clones only, not all of them. The sample records 350,000 to 500,000 clones, roughly 88% being singletons. The source material was PBMCs or T cells enriched from blood (not recorded which). The receptors come from a woman aged 18-30 years who had been exposed to COVID-19. Each CDR3 is given with its conserved first and last residue. D genes are given only for firm matches. The size field is filled for only some rows; it gives once, few, many or a size class.

CDR3 protein: CASSWQGENEKLFF
CDR3 DNA: TGTGCCAGCAGCTGGCAGGGGGAGAATGAAAAACTGTTTTTT
J gene: TRBJ1-4
D gene: TRBD1
V gene: TRBV7-9
clone size: NA

CDR3 protein: CANIQVRLATNEKLFF
CDR3 DNA: TGTGCCAACATACAGGTCCGCTTGGCAACTAATGAAAAACTGTTTTTT
J gene: TRBJ1-4
D gene: NA
V gene: TRBV7-9
clone size: NA

CDR3 protein: CASSPVEPAYEQYF
CDR3 DNA: TGTGCCAGCTCACCAGTGGAGCCAGCCTACGAGCAGTACTTC
J gene: TRBJ2-7
D gene: NA
V gene: TRBV18
clone size: NA

CDR3 protein: CASSLAPLREDSYEQYF
CDR3 DNA: TGTGCCAGCAGCTTAGCGCCTTTGCGGGAGGATTCATACGAGCAGTACTTC
J gene: TRBJ2-7
D gene: TRBD2
V gene: TRBV7-2
clone size: NA

CDR3 protein: CASSPGDGTDEAFF
CDR3 DNA: TGTGCCAGCAGCCCAGGGGACGGGACCGATGAAGCTTTCTTT
J gene: TRBJ1-1
D gene: NA
V gene: TRBV27
clone size: once

CDR3 protein: CASRPGTGDTEAFF
CDR3 DNA: TGCGCCAGCAGACCCGGGACAGGAGACACTGAAGCTTTCTTT
J gene: TRBJ1-1
D gene: TRBD1
V gene: TRBV10-2
clone size: many

CDR3 protein: CASSPTSANEQFF
CDR3 DNA: TGTGCCAGCAGCCCGACTAGCGCCAATGAGCAGTTCTTC
J gene: TRBJ2-1
D gene: TRBD2
V gene: TRBV28
clone size: NA

CDR3 protein: CAVGRKTDEQYF
CDR3 DNA: TGTGCCGTCGGACGGAAGACAGACGAGCAGTACTTC
J gene: TRBJ2-7
D gene: NA
V gene: TRBV10-3
clone size: NA

CDR3 protein: CASSNRGFSYEQYF
CDR3 DNA: TGCGCCAGCAGTAACAGGGGGTTCTCCTACGAGCAGTACTTC
J gene: TRBJ2-7
D gene: TRBD1
V gene: TRBV5-1
clone size: once

CDR3 protein: CASNSQTGSYGYTF
CDR3 DNA: TGCGCCAGCAACTCCCAAACAGGGTCGTATGGCTACACCTTC
J gene: TRBJ1-2
D gene: NA
V gene: TRBV5-1
clone size: NA

CDR3 protein: CSVREGGVYGYTF
CDR3 DNA: TGCAGCGTTCGGGAAGGGGGGGTCTATGGCTACACCTTC
J gene: TRBJ1-2
D gene: NA
V gene: TRBV29-1
clone size: NA

CDR3 protein: CAGQYRGRGYGYTF
CDR3 DNA: TGTGCCGGCCAGTACAGGGGGCGCGGCTATGGCTACACCTTC
J gene: TRBJ1-2
D gene: TRBD1
V gene: TRBV28
clone size: NA

CDR3 protein: CASSLLQGHTEAFF
CDR3 DNA: TGTGCCAGCAGTTTATTACAGGGACACACTGAAGCTTTCTTT
J gene: TRBJ1-1
D gene: NA
V gene: TRBV28
clone size: NA

CDR3 protein: CASSPSGMGTDTQYF
CDR3 DNA: TGTGCCAGCTCACCATCCGGTATGGGCACAGATACGCAGTATTTT
J gene: TRBJ2-3
D gene: NA
V gene: TRBV18
clone size: NA

CDR3 protein: CASSYLAGLRFF
CDR3 DNA: TGTGCCAGCAGCTACTTAGCGGGTTTGCGATTCTTC
J gene: TRBJ2-1
D gene: TRBD2
V gene: TRBV7-9
clone size: NA

CDR3 protein: CASSAGLNQPQHF
CDR3 DNA: TGCGCCAGCAGTGCCGGACTTAATCAGCCCCAGCATTTT
J gene: TRBJ1-5
D gene: NA
V gene: TRBV10-1
clone size: NA

CDR3 protein: CASSLVSWAVQETQYF
CDR3 DNA: TGTGCCAGCAGCTTAGTTAGTTGGGCAGTTCAAGAGACCCAGTACTTC
J gene: TRBJ2-5
D gene: NA
V gene: TRBV11-1
clone size: NA

CDR3 protein: CASSSQMNTEAFF
CDR3 DNA: TGTGCCAGCAGCTCCCAAATGAACACTGAAGCTTTCTTT
J gene: TRBJ1-1
D gene: NA
V gene: TRBV11-2
clone size: NA

CDR3 protein: CASSSLGGNQPQHF
CDR3 DNA: TGTGCCAGCAGCTCCTTGGGGGGAAATCAGCCCCAGCATTTT
J gene: TRBJ1-5
D gene: NA
V gene: TRBV7-9
clone size: NA

CDR3 protein: CASSLAFAPDGYTF
CDR3 DNA: TGCGCCAGCAGCTTGGCTTTTGCCCCAGATGGCTACACCTTC
J gene: TRBJ1-2
D gene: NA
V gene: TRBV5-1
clone size: NA

CDR3 protein: CASQSYGVDTEAFF
CDR3 DNA: TGTGCCTCCCAATCCTACGGGGTCGACACTGAAGCTTTCTTT
J gene: TRBJ1-1
D gene: NA
V gene: TRBV10-3
clone size: NA

CDR3 protein: CASRRQVPSNQPQHF
CDR3 DNA: TGTGCCAGCAGGAGACAGGTCCCTAGCAATCAGCCCCAGCATTTT
J gene: TRBJ1-5
D gene: NA
V gene: TRBV28
clone size: NA

CDR3 protein: CASATGPGPYEQYF
CDR3 DNA: TGTGCCAGCGCAACAGGGCCGGGACCCTACGAGCAGTACTTC
J gene: TRBJ2-7
D gene: NA
V gene: TRBV6-7
clone size: NA

CDR3 protein: CASRSGRLTDTQYF
CDR3 DNA: TGTGCCAGCAGGAGCGGGAGACTTACAGATACGCAGTATTTT
J gene: TRBJ2-3
D gene: TRBD2
V gene: TRBV9
clone size: NA

CDR3 protein: CASTTAGLNTEAFF
CDR3 DNA: TGCGCCAGCACCACCGCCGGGTTGAACACTGAAGCTTTCTTT
J gene: TRBJ1-1
D gene: NA
V gene: TRBV5-1
clone size: NA

CDR3 protein: CASSPSLANEQFF
CDR3 DNA: TGTGCCAGCTCACCATCCCTAGCCAATGAGCAGTTCTTC
J gene: TRBJ2-1
D gene: NA
V gene: TRBV18
clone size: NA

CDR3 protein: CATYTGTGNGYTF
CDR3 DNA: TGTGCCACTTACACCGGGACAGGGAATGGCTACACCTTC
J gene: TRBJ1-2
D gene: TRBD1
V gene: TRBV27
clone size: NA

CDR3 protein: CASRIGQERAYEQYF
CDR3 DNA: TGCGCCAGCAGGATCGGACAGGAGCGGGCCTACGAGCAGTACTTC
J gene: TRBJ2-7
D gene: NA
V gene: TRBV5-1
clone size: NA